The rows below give T cell receptor beta chains drawn from one sample of a study of T cells expressing NK-cell markers. Reprocessing the 5' RACE reads, TCRdb reports a single entry for every CDR3 protein and omits DNA. Reported are 500,000 to 700,000 distinct CDR3 sequences; the ten largest clones contain roughly 3.5%. The specimen was blood T cells: a sorted CD56 or NKG2C T cell subset, CD4+ or CD8+ T cells, or bulk PBMC T cells (not recorded which). The receptors originated from a man younger than 35 in good health. Both conserved end residues are part of each CDR3. Each record gives: V gene, J gene, CDR3 protein.

v_gene: TRBV12-3/TRBV12-4; j_gene: TRBJ2-2; CDR3aa: CASSWRGVRTSNTGELFF
v_gene: TRBV7-8; j_gene: TRBJ2-1; CDR3aa: CASSRLEVVMGSYNEQFF
v_gene: TRBV11-2; j_gene: TRBJ2-1; CDR3aa: CASSLKSAGASYNEQFF
v_gene: TRBV11-2; j_gene: TRBJ2-1; CDR3aa: CASSLGLSASYNEQFF
v_gene: TRBV12-3/TRBV12-4; j_gene: TRBJ1-3; CDR3aa: CASSDDSSSGNTIYF
v_gene: TRBV3-1; j_gene: TRBJ2-1; CDR3aa: CASSLGLAPEQFF
v_gene: TRBV9; j_gene: TRBJ2-5; CDR3aa: CASSVSGGKQETQYF
v_gene: TRBV24-1; j_gene: TRBJ2-5; CDR3aa: CATSDRTGGGRAQETQYF
v_gene: TRBV11-1; j_gene: TRBJ2-1; CDR3aa: CASSSSGRAGESYNEQFF
v_gene: TRBV4-2; j_gene: TRBJ1-3; CDR3aa: CASSQPGFSGNTIYF
v_gene: TRBV28; j_gene: TRBJ2-3; CDR3aa: CASSSTGGSADTQYF
v_gene: TRBV7-8; j_gene: TRBJ2-7; CDR3aa: CASSPGGSGTYEQYF
v_gene: TRBV28; j_gene: TRBJ2-7; CDR3aa: CASSWTSGTYEQYF
v_gene: TRBV7-2; j_gene: TRBJ2-7; CDR3aa: CASSPGRRPKAYEQYF
v_gene: TRBV29-1; j_gene: TRBJ2-5; CDR3aa: CSVARDRVEETQYF
v_gene: TRBV5-5; j_gene: TRBJ2-7; CDR3aa: CASSWGTTSYEQYF
v_gene: TRBV18; j_gene: TRBJ2-3; CDR3aa: CASSPLTTSGSTDTQYF
v_gene: TRBV6-2/TRBV6-3; j_gene: TRBJ2-1; CDR3aa: CASSYSGRSYNEQFF
v_gene: TRBV21-1; j_gene: TRBJ2-1; CDR3aa: CASSGQKYNEQFF
v_gene: TRBV20-1; j_gene: TRBJ2-3; CDR3aa: CSGDRGTTDTQYF
v_gene: TRBV7-8; j_gene: TRBJ1-5; CDR3aa: CASSPFNRTQPQHF
v_gene: TRBV7-9; j_gene: TRBJ2-7; CDR3aa: CASGLGTVNYEQYF
v_gene: TRBV12-3/TRBV12-4; j_gene: TRBJ2-2; CDR3aa: CASSILRRPADTGELFF
v_gene: TRBV20-1; j_gene: TRBJ1-5; CDR3aa: CSALLYTGIGGRSQPQHF
v_gene: TRBV5-1; j_gene: TRBJ2-1; CDR3aa: CASSFPGEGGYNEQFF
v_gene: TRBV12-3/TRBV12-4; j_gene: TRBJ1-5; CDR3aa: CASSTNRGRVNQPQHF
v_gene: TRBV27; j_gene: TRBJ2-1; CDR3aa: CASRTGTGYEQFF
v_gene: TRBV15; j_gene: TRBJ2-2; CDR3aa: CATSNRGQGNTGELFF
v_gene: TRBV12-3/TRBV12-4; j_gene: TRBJ2-5; CDR3aa: CASSAFDETQYF
v_gene: TRBV7-9; j_gene: TRBJ2-3; CDR3aa: CASSRLAPRPDTQYF
v_gene: TRBV5-1; j_gene: TRBJ2-3; CDR3aa: CASTGGLSSDTQYF
v_gene: TRBV6-2/TRBV6-3; j_gene: TRBJ2-1; CDR3aa: CASSPRLAGPYNEQFF
v_gene: TRBV7-9; j_gene: TRBJ1-3; CDR3aa: CASGQGSTGNTIYF
v_gene: TRBV15; j_gene: TRBJ1-1; CDR3aa: CATSTLGSGPEAFF
v_gene: TRBV15; j_gene: TRBJ2-5; CDR3aa: CATSGRRIETQYF